These 7 T cell receptor beta chains were all obtained from the same sample, sequenced in a study of T-cell reconstitution after alpha-beta-depleted transplantation in children. This sample's TCRbeta library carried unique molecular identifier barcodes. TCRdb processed the PCR reads anew with MiXCR; each CDR3 protein has one entry. The sample lists about 980,000 distinct CDR3 sequences, under 30% occurring once. The starting material was PBMCs, mostly from graft donor cells, obtained 360 days after TCRalphabeta/CD19-depleted stem cell transplant. All receptors derive from a boy younger than two who had a stem cell transplant for SCID, so the T cells may come from the graft donor.

V usage is TRBV20-1 and J usage is TRBJ1-1; 7 bases agree with TRBD1. V shed 5 bases, J shed 4 bases, and the junction held 7 bases outside the gene matches. The germline V gene encodes CDR1 DFQATT and CDR2 SNEGSKA (reference sequence). There are 13 residues in the CDR3. CDR3 nucleotide sequence: TGCAGTGCTCGACAGGGCCGGATCACTGAAGCTTTCTTT. It codes for CSARQGRITEAFF.

This clonotype was found many times. J is TRBJ2-7 and V is TRBV3-1; 9 bases map to TRBD1. The germline V gene has CDR1 LGHDT and CDR2 YNNKEL (reference sequence). The CDR3 has 16 residues. The trim removed 1 base at V and 2 bases at J, leaving 6 bases unmatched. This chain's CDR3 is CASSQVGQGRTYEQYF. CDR3 in DNA: TGTGCCAGCAGCCAAGTCGGACAGGGGCGAACCTACGAGCAGTACTTC.

This clonotype was detected only a few times. This chain links TRBV9 with TRBJ1-5; 8 positions agree with TRBD1. CDR3 size: 17 residues. The V gene end was trimmed by 0 bases and the J gene end by 5 bases; junction bases not matched to a gene: 10. Germline-derived CDR1 and CDR2 are SGDLS and YYNGEE. The CDR3 here is CASSVGGSGGEDQPQHF. In DNA, the CDR3 is TGTGCCAGCAGCGTAGGGGGGTCAGGGGGCGAAGATCAGCCCCAGCATTTT.

This clonotype appeared a few times. The chain recombines TRBV7-3 with TRBJ2-1, with TRBD1 matching over 7 bases. Trimming at V came to 4 bases and at J to 0 bases, leaving 18 bases not matched to a gene. CDR1 is SGHTA, CDR2 FQGTGA, per germline. The CDR3 covers 20 residues. This CDR3 reads CASSSSSRDSYQGSYNEQFF. Here the CDR3 DNA reads TGTGCCAGCAGCTCATCCTCCCGGGACAGCTACCAAGGCTCCTACAATGAGCAGTTCTTC.

This clonotype has only a few counts. The chain links TRBV4-3 to TRBJ2-1; D uncertain. With 0 bases removed from V and 4 bases from J, the gap between germline ends came to 13 bases. The CDR3 spans 16 residues. The germline V gene encodes CDR1 LGHNA and CDR2 YSLEER. DNA of the CDR3: TGCGCCAGCAGCCAAGATCGGCCGGTACCTTACAATGAGCAGTTCTTC. It specifies CASSQDRPVPYNEQFF.

This clonotype was picked up a small number of times. The chain has TRBV7-2 and TRBJ2-1, with D possibly TRBD1 on 5 matching bases. V dropped 5 bases and J dropped 8 bases, with 7 bases sitting between them. From germline, CDR1 is SGHTA and CDR2 FQGNSA. The CDR3 sequence is 11 residues long. CDR3 sequence: CASSRGYEQFF. CDR3 DNA sequence: TGTGCCAGCAGCAGGGGCTATGAGCAGTTCTTC. The variable domain in full, completed from reference TRBV7-2 and TRBJ2-1, reads GAGVSQSPSNKVTEKGKDVELRCDPISGHTALYWYRQSLGQGLEFLIYFQGNSAPDKSGLPSDRFSAERTGGSVSTLTIQRTQQEDSAVYLCASSRGYEQFFGPGTRLTVL.

The genes are TRBV5-1 and TRBJ1-1; 8 bases agree with TRBD1. V shed 7 bases, J shed 0 bases, and the junction held 11 bases outside the gene matches. CDR3 length equals 16 residues. CDR1 SGHRS and CDR2 YFSETQ come from the germline V gene. The CDR3 region has the DNA TGCGCCAGCGCTCGTTCAAAACAGGGGGTGAACACTGAAGCTTTCTTT. This translates into CASARSKQGVNTEAFF.